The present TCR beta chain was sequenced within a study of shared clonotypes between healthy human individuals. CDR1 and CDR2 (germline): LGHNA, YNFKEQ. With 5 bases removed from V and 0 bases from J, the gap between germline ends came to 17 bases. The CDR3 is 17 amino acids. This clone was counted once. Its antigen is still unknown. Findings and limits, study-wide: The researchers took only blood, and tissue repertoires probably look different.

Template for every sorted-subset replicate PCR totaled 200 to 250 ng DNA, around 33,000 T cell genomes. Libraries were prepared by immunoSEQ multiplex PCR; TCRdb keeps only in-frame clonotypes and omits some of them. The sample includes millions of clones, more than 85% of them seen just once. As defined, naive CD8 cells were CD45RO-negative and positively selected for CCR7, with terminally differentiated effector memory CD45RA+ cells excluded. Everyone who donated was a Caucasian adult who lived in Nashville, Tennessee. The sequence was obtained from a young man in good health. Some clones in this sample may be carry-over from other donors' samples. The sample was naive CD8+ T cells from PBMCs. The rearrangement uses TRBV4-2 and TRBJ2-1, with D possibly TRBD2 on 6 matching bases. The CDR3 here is CASSGRAGQSSYNEQFF. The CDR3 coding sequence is TGTGCCAGCAGCGGGCGGGCGGGGCAAAGCTCCTACAATGAGCAGTTCTTC.